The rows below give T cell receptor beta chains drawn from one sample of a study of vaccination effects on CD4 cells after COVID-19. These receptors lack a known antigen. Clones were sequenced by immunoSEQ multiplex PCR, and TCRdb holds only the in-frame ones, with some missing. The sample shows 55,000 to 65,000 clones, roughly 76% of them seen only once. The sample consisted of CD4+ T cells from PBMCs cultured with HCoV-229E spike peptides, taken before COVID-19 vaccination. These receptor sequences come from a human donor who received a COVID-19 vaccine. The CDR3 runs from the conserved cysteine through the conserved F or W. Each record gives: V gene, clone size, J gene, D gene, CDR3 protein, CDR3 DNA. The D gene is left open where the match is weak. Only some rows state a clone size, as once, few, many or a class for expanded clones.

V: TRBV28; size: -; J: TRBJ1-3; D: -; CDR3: CASMDTWNTIYF; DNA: TGTGCCAGCATGGACACCTGGAACACCATATATTTT
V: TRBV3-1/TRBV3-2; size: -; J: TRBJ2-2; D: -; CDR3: CASSPPWAANTGELFF; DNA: TGTGCCAGCAGCCCACCATGGGCAGCGAACACCGGGGAGCTGTTTTTT
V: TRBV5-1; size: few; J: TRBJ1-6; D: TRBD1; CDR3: CASSLSWDRGRSPLHF; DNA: TGCGCCAGCAGCTTGTCCTGGGACAGGGGAAGGTCACCCCTCCACTTT
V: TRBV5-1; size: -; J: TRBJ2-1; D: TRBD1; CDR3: CASSLVTGGWNEQFF; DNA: TGCGCCAGCAGCTTGGTAACAGGGGGCTGGAATGAGCAGTTCTTC
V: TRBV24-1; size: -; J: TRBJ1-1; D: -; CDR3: CATSDSTTGNTEAFF; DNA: TGTGCCACCAGTGATTCGACGACAGGTAACACTGAAGCTTTCTTT
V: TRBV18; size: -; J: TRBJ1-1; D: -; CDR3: CASSTGGNTEAFF; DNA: TGTGCCAGCTCTACGGGAGGGAACACTGAAGCTTTCTTT
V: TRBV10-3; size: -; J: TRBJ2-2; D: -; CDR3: CAISGQQNTGELFF; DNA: TGTGCCATCAGTGGGCAGCAGAACACCGGGGAGCTGTTTTTT
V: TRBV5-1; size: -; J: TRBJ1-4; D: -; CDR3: CASSFGTTNEKLFF; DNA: TGCGCCAGCAGCTTCGGCACAACTAATGAAAAACTGTTTTTT
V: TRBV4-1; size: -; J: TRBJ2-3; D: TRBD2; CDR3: CASSRTPGTSGGLGDTQYF; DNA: TGCGCCAGCAGCCGAACACCCGGGACTAGCGGGGGATTGGGGGATACGCAGTATTTT
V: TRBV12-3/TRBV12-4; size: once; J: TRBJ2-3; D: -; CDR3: CASSYGPSDTQYF; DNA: TGTGCCAGCAGTTACGGACCGTCGGATACGCAGTATTTT
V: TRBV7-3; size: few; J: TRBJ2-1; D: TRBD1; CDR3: CASSLGQGSYNEQFF; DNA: TGTGCCAGCAGCCTGGGACAGGGCTCCTACAATGAGCAGTTCTTC
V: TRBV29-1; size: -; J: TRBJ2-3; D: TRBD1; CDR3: CSVVVGGNTDTQYF; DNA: TGCAGCGTTGTGGTAGGGGGCAACACAGATACGCAGTATTTT
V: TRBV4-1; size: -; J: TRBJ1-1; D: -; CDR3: CASSQQTLVTEAFF; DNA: TGCGCCAGCAGCCAACAGACTTTGGTGACTGAAGCTTTCTTT
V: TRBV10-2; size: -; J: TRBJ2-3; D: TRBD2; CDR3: CASSSGGPLGTQYF; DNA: TGCGCCAGCAGTAGCGGGGGCCCCCTCGGTACGCAGTATTTT
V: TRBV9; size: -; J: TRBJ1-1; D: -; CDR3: CASSVEPGRDTEAFF; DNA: TGTGCCAGCAGCGTAGAACCAGGGAGGGACACTGAAGCTTTCTTT
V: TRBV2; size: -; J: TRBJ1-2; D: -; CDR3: CASSGATLYGYTF; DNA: TGTGCCAGCAGTGGAGCCACCCTCTATGGCTACACCTTC
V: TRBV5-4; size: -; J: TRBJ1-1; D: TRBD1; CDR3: CASSLQPTGGNTEAFF; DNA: TGTGCCAGCAGCTTGCAACCAACAGGGGGGAACACTGAAGCTTTCTTT
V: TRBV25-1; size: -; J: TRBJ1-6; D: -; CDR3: CASTHREFYNSPLHF; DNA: TGTGCCAGCACACACAGAGAGTTTTATAATTCACCCCTCCACTTT
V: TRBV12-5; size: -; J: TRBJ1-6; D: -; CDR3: CASGLVHGAPLHF; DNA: TGTGCTAGTGGTTTGGTACACGGGGCCCCCCTCCACTTT
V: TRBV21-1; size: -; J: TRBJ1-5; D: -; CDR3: CASSNQGGFGNQPQHF; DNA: TGTGCCAGCAGCAACCAAGGGGGCTTTGGTAATCAGCCCCAGCATTTT
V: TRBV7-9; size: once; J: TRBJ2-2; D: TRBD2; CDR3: CASSAGGGTNTGELFF; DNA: TGTGCCAGCAGCGCAGGCGGGGGGACGAACACCGGGGAGCTGTTTTTT
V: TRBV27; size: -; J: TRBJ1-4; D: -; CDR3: CATMVGPGATNEKLFF; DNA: TGTGCCACCATGGTGGGCCCCGGAGCAACTAATGAAAAACTGTTTTTT
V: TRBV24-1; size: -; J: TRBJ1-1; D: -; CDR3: CATQGRRTEAFF; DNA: TGTGCCACCCAGGGGCGTCGGACTGAAGCTTTCTTT
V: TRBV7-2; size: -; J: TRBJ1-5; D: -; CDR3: CASSLGPGRVQPQHF; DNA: TGTGCCAGCAGCTTAGGTCCAGGGAGAGTACAGCCCCAGCATTTT
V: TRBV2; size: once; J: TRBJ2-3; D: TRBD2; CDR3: CASGLAGGTDTQYF; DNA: TGTGCCAGCGGACTAGCGGGGGGTACAGATACGCAGTATTTT
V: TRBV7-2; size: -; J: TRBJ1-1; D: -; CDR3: CASSPGQNTEAFF; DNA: TGTGCCAGCAGCCCCGGTCAAAACACTGAAGCTTTCTTT
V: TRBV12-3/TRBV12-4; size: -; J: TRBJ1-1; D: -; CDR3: CASSFISDTEAFF; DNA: TGTGCCAGCAGTTTTATTTCCGACACTGAAGCTTTCTTT
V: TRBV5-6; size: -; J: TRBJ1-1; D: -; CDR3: CASTRDRTEAFF; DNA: TGTGCCAGCACACGCGACCGGACTGAAGCTTTCTTT
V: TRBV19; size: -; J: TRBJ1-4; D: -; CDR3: CASSRAATNEKLFF; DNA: TGTGCCAGTAGCAGGGCTGCAACTAATGAAAAACTGTTTTTT
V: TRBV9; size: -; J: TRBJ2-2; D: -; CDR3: CASSPPTNTGELFF; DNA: TGTGCCAGCTCCCCACCCACGAACACCGGGGAGCTGTTTTTT
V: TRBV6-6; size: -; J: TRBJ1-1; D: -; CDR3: CASSGQNTEAFF; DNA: TGTGCCAGCAGTGGACAGAACACTGAAGCTTTCTTT
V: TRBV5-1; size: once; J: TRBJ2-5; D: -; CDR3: CASSLQETQYF; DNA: TGCGCCAGCAGCTTACAAGAGACCCAGTACTTC
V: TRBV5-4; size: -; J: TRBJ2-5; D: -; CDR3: CASSLSGSQETQYF; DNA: TGTGCCAGCAGCCTTTCGGGTAGCCAAGAGACCCAGTACTTC
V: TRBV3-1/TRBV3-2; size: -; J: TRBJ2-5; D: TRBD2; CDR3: CASSQKRGGRETQYF; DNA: TGTGCCAGCAGCCAGAAGCGGGGGGGCCGGGAGACCCAGTACTTC
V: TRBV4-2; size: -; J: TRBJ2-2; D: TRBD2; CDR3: CASSQASGGASGELFF; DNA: TGTGCCAGCAGCCAAGCTAGCGGGGGGGCTTCCGGGGAGCTGTTTTTT
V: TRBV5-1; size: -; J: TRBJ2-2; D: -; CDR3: CASSLVGRSTGELFF; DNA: TGCGCCAGCAGCTTGGTCGGGCGCAGCACCGGGGAGCTGTTTTTT
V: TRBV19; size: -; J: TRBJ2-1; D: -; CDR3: CASRGPGDNEQFF; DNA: TGTGCCAGCAGGGGCCCGGGGGACAATGAGCAGTTCTTC
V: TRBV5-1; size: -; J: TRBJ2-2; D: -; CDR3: CASSLVAGQSTGELFF; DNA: TGCGCCAGCAGCTTGGTGGCGGGTCAGAGCACCGGGGAGCTGTTTTTT
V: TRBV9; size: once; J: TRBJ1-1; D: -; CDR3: CASSAWGGAELNTEAFF; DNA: TGTGCCAGCAGCGCGTGGGGGGGGGCGGAACTGAACACTGAAGCTTTCTTT